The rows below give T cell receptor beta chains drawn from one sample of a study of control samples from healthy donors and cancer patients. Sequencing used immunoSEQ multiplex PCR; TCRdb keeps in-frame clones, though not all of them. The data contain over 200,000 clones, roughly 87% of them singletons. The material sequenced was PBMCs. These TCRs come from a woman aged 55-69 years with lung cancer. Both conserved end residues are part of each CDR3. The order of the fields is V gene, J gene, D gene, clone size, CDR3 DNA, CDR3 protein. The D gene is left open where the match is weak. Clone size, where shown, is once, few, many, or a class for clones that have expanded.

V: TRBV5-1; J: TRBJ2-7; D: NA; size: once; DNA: TGCGCCAGCAGCTTGAACGGGGTGGGCGAGCAGTACTTC; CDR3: CASSLNGVGEQYF
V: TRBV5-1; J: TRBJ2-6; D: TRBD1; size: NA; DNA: TGCGCCAGCAGCTTGGTAGGGACAGTCTCTGGGGCCAACGTCCTGACTTTC; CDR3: CASSLVGTVSGANVLTF
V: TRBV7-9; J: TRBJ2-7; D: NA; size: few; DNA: TGTGCCAGCAGTACTGACACTGGGGCTGACGAGCAGTACTTC; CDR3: CASSTDTGADEQYF
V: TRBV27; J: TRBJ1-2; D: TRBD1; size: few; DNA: TGTGCCAGCAGTCCGACAGGGCAAGGCTACACCTTC; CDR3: CASSPTGQGYTF
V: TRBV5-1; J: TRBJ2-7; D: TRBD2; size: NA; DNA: TGCGCCAGCAGCCTTAGCGGGATCTCCTACGAGCAGTACTTC; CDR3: CASSLSGISYEQYF
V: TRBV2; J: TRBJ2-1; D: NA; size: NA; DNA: TGTGCCAGCAGTCTAAAGGTAGGGACCTACAATGAGCAGTTCTTC; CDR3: CASSLKVGTYNEQFF
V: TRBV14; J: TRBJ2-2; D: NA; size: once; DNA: TGTGCCAGCAGCCAAGTTGGGCCCCCGGACAGCCGACTCGGGGAGCTGTTTTTT; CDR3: CASSQVGPPDSRLGELFF
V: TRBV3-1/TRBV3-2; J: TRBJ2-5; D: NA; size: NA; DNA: TGTGCCAGCAGCCAATCGGGGGCGGGGGAGACCCAGTACTTC; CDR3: CASSQSGAGETQYF
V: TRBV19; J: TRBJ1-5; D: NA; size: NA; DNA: TGTGCCAGTAGTATATTGGGCAGCCTCAATCAGCCCCAGCATTTT; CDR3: CASSILGSLNQPQHF
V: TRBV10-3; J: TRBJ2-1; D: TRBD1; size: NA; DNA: TGTGCCATCAGTGGCCCGGGACAGGCGGATCAGTACAATGAGCAGTTCTTC; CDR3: CAISGPGQADQYNEQFF
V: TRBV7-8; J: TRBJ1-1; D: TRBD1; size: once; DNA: TGTGCCAGCAGCGCAGACAGGGCAATTGAAGCTTTCTTT; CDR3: CASSADRAIEAFF
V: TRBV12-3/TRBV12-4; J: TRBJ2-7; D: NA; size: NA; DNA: TGTGCCAGCAGCCCAGGGGAGGGCGAGCAGTACTTC; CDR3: CASSPGEGEQYF
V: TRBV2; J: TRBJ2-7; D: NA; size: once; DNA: TGTGCCAGCAGTCCAGCGGGGACATCCGAGCAGTACTTC; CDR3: CASSPAGTSEQYF
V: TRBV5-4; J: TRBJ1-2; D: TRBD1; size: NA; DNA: TGTGCCAGCAGCTTTACAGGGGCGGTGAAAGGCTACACCTTC; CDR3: CASSFTGAVKGYTF
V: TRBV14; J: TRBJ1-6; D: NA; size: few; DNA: TGTGCCAGCAGCCTACGACAGGCCGATTCACCCCTCCACTTT; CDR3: CASSLRQADSPLHF
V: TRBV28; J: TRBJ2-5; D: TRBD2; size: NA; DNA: TGTGCCAGCAGGCCTCGGACTAGCAAAGAGACCCAGTACTTC; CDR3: CASRPRTSKETQYF
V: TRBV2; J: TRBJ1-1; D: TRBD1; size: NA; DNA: TGTGCCAGCAGTGCGAACAGGGGGGACACTGAAGCTTTCTTT; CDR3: CASSANRGDTEAFF
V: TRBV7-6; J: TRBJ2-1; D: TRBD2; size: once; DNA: TGTGCCAGCAGCTTAGACCCGGGAGGGCCGGATGAGCAGTTCTTC; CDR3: CASSLDPGGPDEQFF
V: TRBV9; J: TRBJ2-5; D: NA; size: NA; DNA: TGTGCCAGCAGCGTAGGTGGCGGCCAAGAGACCCAGTACTTC; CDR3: CASSVGGGQETQYF
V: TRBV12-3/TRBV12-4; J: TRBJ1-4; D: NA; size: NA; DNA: TGTGCCAGCAGTTTAAACACGGATGAAAAACTGTTTTTT; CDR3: CASSLNTDEKLFF
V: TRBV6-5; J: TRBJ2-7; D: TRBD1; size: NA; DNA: TGTGCCAGCAGGGTGGGACAGCTTCTCGAGCAGTACTTC; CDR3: CASRVGQLLEQYF
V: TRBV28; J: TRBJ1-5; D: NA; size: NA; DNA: TGTGCCAGCAGTCTGACAGTTAGCAATCAGCCCCAGCATTTT; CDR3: CASSLTVSNQPQHF
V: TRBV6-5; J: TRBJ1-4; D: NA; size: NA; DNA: TGTGCCAGCATTCTCCAGGGTGCAACTAATGAAAAACTGTTTTTT; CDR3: CASILQGATNEKLFF